These T cell receptor beta chains were read from a single sample in a study of blood T cells in healthy people across ages. TCRdb recomputed calls from the 5' RACE reads with MiXCR, one row per CDR3 protein. Here the sample spans over a million distinct CDR3 sequences, 20% to 25% being singletons. This sample also belongs to another study, concerning T cells of mothers and their children.

The sample comprised blood. These receptors were taken from a girl aged 2 to 9 in good health. The CDR3 runs from the conserved cysteine through the conserved F or W. D genes are given only for firm matches. The size entry is marked missing in some rows and otherwise reads once, few, many or a size class.

V	size	D	J	DNA	CDR3
TRBV29-1	NA	NA	TRBJ2-3	TGCAGCGTTCAATCCTCCGCGGATACGCGGTATTTT	CSVQSSADTRYF
TRBV10-3	NA	NA	TRBJ2-6	TGTGCCATCAGTGAGTCCGGGGCGGGGGCCAACGTCCTGACTTTC	CAISESGAGANVLTF
TRBV3-1	NA	NA	TRBJ2-6	TGTGCCAGCAGCCAAGATCACTCTGGGGCCAACGTCCTGACTTTC	CASSQDHSGANVLTF
TRBV27	NA	TRBD1	TRBJ1-1	TGTGCCAGCAGTGGTCCCCAGACAGGGAGGAGGGTTTACACTGAAGCTTTCTTT	CASSGPQTGRRVYTEAFF
TRBV18	few	NA	TRBJ2-1	TGTGCCAGCTCACCAGAGGACAGTGACTTTGAGCAGTTCTTC	CASSPEDSDFEQFF
TRBV6-1	few	NA	TRBJ1-5	TGTGCCAGCAGTGAGGGGAAGGGTGGGTGGCCCCAGCATTTT	CASSEGKGGWPQHF
TRBV20-1	NA	NA	TRBJ2-7	TGCAGTGCTAGAGATCCCCTAACGGGAGAACCCTACGAGCAGTACTTC	CSARDPLTGEPYEQYF
TRBV6-1	NA	NA	TRBJ2-3	TGTGCCAGCGGGGTGGTGACTCTCACAGATACGCAGTATTTT	CASGVVTLTDTQYF
TRBV20-1	few	TRBD2	TRBJ2-4	TGCAGTGCTACTAGCGGAACTATAGCCAAAAACATTCAGTACTTC	CSATSGTIAKNIQYF
TRBV7-9	NA	TRBD2	TRBJ2-1	TGTGCCAGCAGCCGAACTGGGACTAGCGGGGGTCTTTATTACAATGAGCAGTTCTTC	CASSRTGTSGGLYYNEQFF
TRBV6-5	NA	NA	TRBJ2-2	TGTGCCACCAGAATAATGGCCGGGGAGCTGTTTTTT	CATRIMAGELFF
TRBV2	few	TRBD1	TRBJ2-7	TGTGCCAGCAGTGCCCAGGGGGTTACCTTCGAGCAGTACTTC	CASSAQGVTFEQYF
TRBV6-1	NA	NA	TRBJ2-2	TGTGCCAGCATGGTGACAGTAAACACCGGGGAGCTGTTTTTT	CASMVTVNTGELFF
TRBV28	NA	NA	TRBJ2-7	TGTGCCAGCTCAAGAAGGATGTCAGCCTCCTACGAGCAGTACTTC	CASSRRMSASYEQYF
TRBV5-1	NA	TRBD2	TRBJ2-5	TGCGCCAGCAGCGTCGTACTAGCGGGAGGACCAGAGACCCAGTACTTC	CASSVVLAGGPETQYF
TRBV19	NA	NA	TRBJ2-7	TGTGCCAGTAGTCGGACGGACCAACGTTACGAGCAGTACTTC	CASSRTDQRYEQYF
TRBV29-1	NA	NA	TRBJ2-7	TGCGGCGTTTTGAATTCCTACGAGCAGTACTTC	CGVLNSYEQYF
TRBV7-2	NA	NA	TRBJ2-5	TGTGCCAGCAGCTTAGCGGGGGAATGGGAGACCCAGCACTTC	CASSLAGEWETQHF
TRBV7-9	NA	NA	TRBJ2-6	TGTGCCAGTCCCGAGAGCCGGGGCGCTGGGGCCAACGTCCTGACTTTC	CASPESRGAGANVLTF
TRBV12-3/TRBV12-4	few	NA	TRBJ1-3	TGTGCCAGCAGTTTTTGGGAAAACACCATATATTTT	CASSFWENTIYF
TRBV7-9	NA	NA	TRBJ1-2	TGTGCCAGCAGCTCAAGGGTTGAGGGCTACACCTTC	CASSSRVEGYTF